This T cell receptor beta chain was identified in a study of blood T cell repertoires in COVID-19. About the study: The study drew acute and convalescent COVID-19 samples from the United States, Italy and Spain.

Recovered status applied to Cohort 3 donors who had two consecutive negative PCRs. It also applied to those with clearance or with symptom resolution. Method: immunoSEQ multiplex PCR; TCRdb's copy keeps in-frame clones and lacks some. The sample yields approximately 220,000 clones, over 80% seen once. V lost 1 base and J lost 4, with 15 bases in between. The CDR3 length is 16 residues. Germline V gives CDR1 MNHEY, CDR2 SMNVEV (reference sequence). The TCR was taken from a woman aged 35 to 49 who had recovered from COVID-19. The V call is TRBV27, the J call TRBJ2-3, with D perhaps matching TRBD2 (5 bases). The source material was PBMCs or T cells enriched from blood (not recorded which). Written as DNA, the CDR3 is TGTGCCAGCAGTTTATACGTGGGAGTAGGCGCAGATACGCAGTATTTT. It specifies CASSLYVGVGADTQYF.